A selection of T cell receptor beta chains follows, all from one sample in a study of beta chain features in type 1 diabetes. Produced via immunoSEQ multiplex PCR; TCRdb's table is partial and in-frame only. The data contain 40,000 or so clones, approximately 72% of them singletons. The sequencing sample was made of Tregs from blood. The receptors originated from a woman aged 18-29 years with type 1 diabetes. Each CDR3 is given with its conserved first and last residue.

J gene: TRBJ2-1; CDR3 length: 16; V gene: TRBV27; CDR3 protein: CASSPSLAGGLMEQFF
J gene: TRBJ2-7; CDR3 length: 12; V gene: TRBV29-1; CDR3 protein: CSARQGTYEQYF
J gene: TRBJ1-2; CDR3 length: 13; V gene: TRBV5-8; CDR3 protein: CASSLGGAYGYTF
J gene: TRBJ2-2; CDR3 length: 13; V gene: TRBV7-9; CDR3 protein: CTSSPLRTGELFF
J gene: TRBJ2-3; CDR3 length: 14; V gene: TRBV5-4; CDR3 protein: CASSGGQGTDTQYF
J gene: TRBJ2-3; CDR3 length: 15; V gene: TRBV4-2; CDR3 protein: CASSQGASSTDTQYF
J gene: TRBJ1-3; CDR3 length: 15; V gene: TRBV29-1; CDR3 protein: CSVEGTGGFGNTIYF
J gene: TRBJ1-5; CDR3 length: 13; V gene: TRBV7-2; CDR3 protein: CASSTDTVKPQHF
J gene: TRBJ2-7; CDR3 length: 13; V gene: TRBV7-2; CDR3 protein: CASSLGQFYEQYF
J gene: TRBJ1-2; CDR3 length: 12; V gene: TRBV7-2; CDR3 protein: CASSLVNYGYTF
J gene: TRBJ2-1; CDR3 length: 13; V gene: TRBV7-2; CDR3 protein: CASTLGLHNEQFF
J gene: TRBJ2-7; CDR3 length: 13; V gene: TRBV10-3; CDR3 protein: CATGGLVDGEQYF
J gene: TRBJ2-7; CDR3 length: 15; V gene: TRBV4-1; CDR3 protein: CASSQGGGGSYEQYF
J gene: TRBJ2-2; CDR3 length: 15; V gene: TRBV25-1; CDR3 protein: CASSAPGIYTGELFF
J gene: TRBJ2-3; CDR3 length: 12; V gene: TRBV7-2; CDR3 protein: CASSLGLAAQYF
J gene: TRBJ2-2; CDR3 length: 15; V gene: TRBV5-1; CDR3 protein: CASGLAGGNTGELFF
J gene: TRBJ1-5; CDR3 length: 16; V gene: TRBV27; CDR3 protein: CASSLLAGGSNQPQHF
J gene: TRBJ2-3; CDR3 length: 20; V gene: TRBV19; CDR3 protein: CASSIISPTGTSGSTDTQYF
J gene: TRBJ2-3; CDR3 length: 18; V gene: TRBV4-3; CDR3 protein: CASSQSHGTVSGADTQYF
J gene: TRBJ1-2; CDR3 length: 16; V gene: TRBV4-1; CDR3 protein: CASSLSDRVDYYGYTF
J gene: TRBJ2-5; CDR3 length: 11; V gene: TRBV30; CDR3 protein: CAWSVSETQYF
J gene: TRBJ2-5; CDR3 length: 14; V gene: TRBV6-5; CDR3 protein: CASRTGTGTRTQYF
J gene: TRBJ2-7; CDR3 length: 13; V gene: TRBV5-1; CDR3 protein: CASSPMAGGEQYF